This entry features one TCR beta chain sequence. The antigen remains undetermined. This entry is derived from a study of monozygotic twins with inflammatory bowel disease. Study conclusions and caveats: Different subtypes (of T cells) could not be told apart from one another. IBD patients shared fewer clonotypes with others than healthy twins, especially with disease activity.

Template switching introduced UMIs that contain a 6-nucleotide sample barcode. TCRdb reprocessed the 5' RACE reads and keeps a single row for each CDR3 protein, giving no DNA. Its clone listing holds about 300,000 distinct CDR3 sequences. The clonotype originates from a human donor with ulcerative colitis or Crohn's disease, or a healthy co-twin of an affected twin (not recorded which). The material sequenced was blood.

The CDR3 reads CASSNPGQYTDTQYF. The chain has TRBV28 and TRBJ2-3; no DNA is available, so the TRBD1 call from TCRdb remains unchecked. The length of the CDR3 is 15 residues. Germline-derived CDR1 and CDR2 are MDHEN and SYDVKM.